The 25 T cell receptor beta chains given below trace back to one sample, sequenced in a study of T and B cells in COVID-19 patients. TRB rearrangements were amplified by multiplex PCR with BIOMED2 TRB-A/B primers. MiXCR, run by TCRdb on the multiplex PCR reads, gives a single entry per CDR3 protein. Among under 10,000 distinct CDR3 sequences listed, approximately 30% were seen once. Each TRB amplification used roughly 230-550 ng of genomic DNA from blood. Material: blood. The receptors originated from a human donor who had recovered from COVID-19.

This clonotype occurred a few times. The V gene is TRBV14, the J gene TRBJ1-2; the D gene is possibly TRBD1 (6 bases). The CDR3 spans 14 residues. V was shortened by 4 bases and J by 4 bases, with 13 bases between the two germline ends. The germline V gene encodes CDR1 SGHDN and CDR2 FVKESK. The CDR3 nucleotides read TGTGCCAGCAGCCGGGGGGCCGGTCTCTATGGCTACACCTTC. It is translated as CASSRGAGLYGYTF. Full variable domain (remainder filled in from reference TRBV14 and TRBJ1-2): EAGVTQFPSHSVIEKGQTVTLRCDPISGHDNLYWYRRVMGKEIKFLLHFVKESKQDESGMPNNRFLAERTGGTYSTLKVQPAELEDSGVYFCASSRGAGLYGYTFGSGTRLTVV.

This clonotype is medium-sized by share. The chain uses TRBV5-4 and TRBJ2-3, with D hard to call. The germline V and J ends were trimmed by 0 bases and 2 bases, with 7 bases remaining between them. The CDR3 sequence is 14 residues long. Germline V lookup: CDR1 SGHNT, CDR2 YYREEE (reference sequence). The CDR3 here is CASSLVGVTDTQYF. CDR3 sequence (DNA): TGTGCCAGCAGCTTGGTTGGCGTCACAGATACGCAGTATTTT.

This clonotype has just a few counts. CDR3 protein: CASRADSTSGNQPQHF. The CDR3 DNA follows: TGTGCCAGCAGGGCGGACAGCACCTCGGGGAATCAGCCCCAGCATTTT. V and J are TRBV6-2 or TRBV6-3 and TRBJ1-5, with TRBD1 as a possible D gene (6 bases). The germline V gene encodes CDR1 MNHEY and CDR2 SVGEGT. V lost 6 bases and J lost 4, with 19 bases in between. This CDR3 comprises 16 residues.

This clonotype was found many times. J is TRBJ1-1 and V is TRBV11-1; D is possibly TRBD1 (5 bases). CDR1 is SGHAT, CDR2 FQDESV, per germline (reference sequence). V lost 3 bases to trimming and J lost 8 bases, with 10 bases between them. There are 12 residues in the CDR3. The CDR3 sequence is CASSFGDWEAFF. The DNA of the CDR3 is TGTGCCAGCAGCTTTGGGGACTGGGAAGCTTTCTTT.

As regards this clonotype: At one boundary the junction diverges from the germline segment, which might be a read error. This chain links TRBV6-5 with TRBJ2-5; the D gene is possibly TRBD2 (6 bases). The germline gives CDR1 MNHEY, CDR2 SVGAGI. This CDR3 comprises 18 residues. For the CDR3, the DNA is TGTGCCAGCAGTGAAGTACTAGCTCGTCCGTATCGGGCAGAGGCCCAGTACTTC. Translating it yields CASSEVLARPYRAEAQYF.

The V call is TRBV28, the J call TRBJ2-5; 10 nucleotides align to TRBD2. Germline V CDR1 and CDR2: MDHEN, SYDVKM. J was trimmed by 5 bases and V by 5 bases; bases with no gene match: 8. The CDR3 loop spans 15 amino acids. The chain's CDR3 is CASSPPSGGGETQYF. The CDR3, as DNA: TGTGCCAGCAGTCCTCCTAGCGGGGGAGGGGAGACCCAGTACTTC.

A few counts support this clonotype. V and J are TRBV20-1 and TRBJ2-1; D not resolved. Germline CDR1 and CDR2: DFQATT and SNEGSKA (reference sequence). Trimming pared 6 bases from V and 2 bases from J, leaving 17 bases between. This CDR3 contains 15 residues. The CDR3 coding sequence is TGCAGTGCCCTTCAAAGTCCAGGCGCCTACAATGAGCAGTTCTTC. It yields the protein CSALQSPGAYNEQFF.

This clonotype was found a few times. CDR3 coding DNA: TGTGCCAGCAGCTTAAGGAGGGATCAGGGTGAAAAACTGTTTTTT. Protein sequence: CASSLRRDQGEKLFF. The chain has TRBV7-9 and TRBJ1-4, with D maybe TRBD1 (5 bases). The CDR3 totals 15 residues. Trimming cost V 2 bases and J 7 bases, with 14 bases left between them. Germline V gives CDR1 SEHNR, CDR2 FQNEAQ (reference sequence).

Relative to its sample, this clonotype is medium-sized. The J gene is TRBJ1-1, the V gene TRBV30; D is undetermined. V was shortened by 1 base and J by 7 bases, with 7 bases between the two germline ends. This CDR3 spans 11 amino acids. The germline V gene has CDR1 GTSNPN and CDR2 SVGIG (reference sequence). CDR3 loop: CAWSAIGEAFF. CDR3 bases: TGTGCCTGGAGTGCCATAGGTGAAGCTTTCTTT.

This clonotype is categorized as medium-sized. The rearrangement links TRBV5-5 to TRBJ2-2, with unresolved D. CDR1 and CDR2 (germline): SGHKS, YYEKEE (reference sequence). With 8 bases removed from V and 6 bases from J, the gap between germline ends came to 11 bases. This CDR3 region has 12 residues. The CDR3 reads CASLSDPGELFF. The CDR3, as DNA: TGTGCCAGTCTGTCAGATCCCGGGGAGCTGTTTTTT.

The chain joins TRBV20-1 to TRBJ2-1; TRBD1 or TRBD2 may be the D gene (5 bases each). CDR3 length: 13 residues. CDR1 is DFQATT, CDR2 SNEGSKA, per germline (reference sequence). Trimming cost V 5 bases and J 7 bases, with 15 bases left between them. In nucleotides, the CDR3 is TGCAGTGCTTCCCGGTCATGGGGGAATGAGCAGTTCTTC. It translates to CSASRSWGNEQFF.

The chain combines TRBV7-4 with TRBJ1-2; TRBD1 is a possible D gene (5 bases). CDR3 length equals 14 residues. Deletions cut 5 bases from V and 8 bases from J, with 18 bases between. Germline values: CDR1 SGHVT, CDR2 SQSDAQ. Written as DNA, the CDR3 is TGTGCCAGCAGCCTAGGGGAATCCTATGGCGGCTACACCTTC. Its protein product is CASSLGESYGGYTF. The complete variable domain, with remaining parts taken from reference TRBV7-4 and TRBJ1-2, reads GAGVSQSPRYKVAKRGRDVALRCDSISGHVTLYWYRQTLGQGSEVLTYSQSDAQRDKSGRPSGRFSAERPERSVSTLKIQRTEQGDSAVYLCASSLGESYGGYTFGSGTRLTVV.

On this clonotype: The junction differs from germline at one of its ends, possibly a read error. The gene calls are TRBV6-2 or TRBV6-3 and TRBJ2-3, with 8 nucleotides matching TRBD2. Germline V lookup: CDR1 MNHEY, CDR2 SVGEGT. The CDR3 contains 14 residues. CDR3: CASSVRTSRDTQYF. CDR3 in DNA: TGTGCCAGCAGTGTAAGGACTAGCAGAGATACGCAGTATTTT.

This clonotype appeared a few times. The chain has TRBV5-4 and TRBJ1-1; D perhaps matches TRBD1 (5 bases). V was clipped by 4 bases and J by 5 bases, with 9 bases between them. CDR3 size: 12 residues. Germline assignment: CDR1 SGHNT and CDR2 YYREEE (reference sequence). CDR3 sequence reads: CASSGGWTEAFF. The CDR3 nucleotides read TGTGCCAGCAGCGGGGGGTGGACTGAAGCTTTCTTT.

Relative to its sample, this clonotype is medium-sized (0.01 to 0.1%). The chain has TRBV7-6 and TRBJ2-2; no clear D gene. From germline, CDR1 is SGHVS and CDR2 FNYEAQ. V gave up 5 bases and J gave up 4 bases, with 11 bases separating them. The CDR3 spans 14 residues. The CDR3 region is CASSQTLSTGELFF. For the CDR3, the DNA is TGTGCCAGCAGCCAGACACTTTCCACCGGGGAGCTGTTTTTT. The whole variable domain, remainder taken from reference TRBV7-6 and TRBJ2-2, is GAGVSQSPRYKVTKRGQDVALRCDPISGHVSLYWYRQALGQGPEFLTYFNYEAQQDKSGLPNDRFSAERPEGSISTLTIQRTEQRDSAMYRCASSQTLSTGELFFGEGSRLTVL.

This clonotype came up a few times. This sequence joins TRBV7-6 and TRBJ1-6; possible D gene TRBD1, 6 bases. Germline values: CDR1 SGHVS, CDR2 FNYEAQ. This CDR3 spans 17 amino acids. V was pared by 1 base and J by 1 base, with 11 bases between. In DNA, the CDR3 is TGTGCCAGCAGCTTAGGGGGGGCGCTTTCCTATAATTCACCCCTCCACTTT. It codes for CASSLGGALSYNSPLHF.

This clonotype was found many times. At one end, the junction sequence differs from germline, possibly due to a read error. This chain links TRBV15 with TRBJ2-3, with 13 bases aligning to TRBD2. This CDR3 has 15 residues. Germline CDR1 and CDR2: LNHNV and YYDKDF (reference sequence). CDR3 residues: CATSKTSGGADTQYF. The CDR3 region has the DNA TGTGCCACGAGCAAAACTAGCGGGGGGGCAGATACGCAGTATTTT.

The chain joins TRBV20-1 to TRBJ2-7, with D possibly TRBD1 on 5 matching bases. Trimming left V 7 bases short and J 1 base short, with 17 bases between. The CDR3 is made up of 14 amino acids. Per the germline V gene, CDR1 is DFQATT and CDR2 is SNEGSKA (reference sequence). For the CDR3, the DNA is TGCAGTGTACAGAGGCAGGGAAGTTCCTACGAGCAGTACGTC. Translating it yields CSVQRQGSSYEQYV.

This clonotype has only a few counts. The chain uses TRBV6-1 and TRBJ1-5; tentatively, D is TRBD1 (5 bases). Trimming removed 2 bases from V and 7 bases from J, with 12 bases in between. Germline V lookup: CDR1 MNHNS, CDR2 SASEGT. The CDR3 sequence is 14 residues long. The CDR3 reads CASSEWGGFQPQHF. CDR3 in DNA: TGTGCCAGCAGTGAATGGGGGGGATTCCAGCCCCAGCATTTT.

By share, this clonotype counts as medium-sized (0.01 to 0.1%). V gene TRBV5-6 combines with J gene TRBJ2-7; possible D gene TRBD1, 5 bases. Germline values: CDR1 SGHDT, CDR2 YYEEEE. CDR3 length: 13 amino acids. The germline V and J ends were trimmed by 0 bases and 1 base, with 5 bases remaining between them. CDR3 residues: CASSLGQSYEQYF. In DNA, the CDR3 is TGTGCCAGCAGCTTGGGACAGTCCTACGAGCAGTACTTC. Full variable domain (remainder filled in from reference TRBV5-6 and TRBJ2-7): DAGVTQSPTHLIKTRGQQVTLRCSPKSGHDTVSWYQQALGQGPQFIFQYYEEEERQRGNFPDRFSGHQFPNYSSELNVNALLLGDSALYLCASSLGQSYEQYFGPGTRLTVT.

By frequency in the sample, this clonotype is medium-sized (0.01 to 0.1%). The CDR3 sequence: CASSDQLYEQYV. The CDR3 DNA is TGTGCCAGCAGTGACCAGCTCTACGAGCAGTACGTC. The V and J genes are TRBV6-1 and TRBJ2-7, with D hard to call. The CDR3 runs 12 residues. Germline CDR1 is MNHNS and CDR2 is SASEGT. Trimming shortened V by 3 bases and J by 3 bases, and 6 bases separated the two germline ends.

In its sample, this clonotype was seen a few times. The chain has TRBV5-1 and TRBJ2-3; D is ambiguous. CDR3 size: 13 residues. The V gene's germline CDR1 is SGHRS and CDR2 YFSETQ. V was shortened by 6 bases and J by 4 bases, with 12 bases between the two germline ends. The CDR3 nucleotides are TGCGCCAGCACCCCAGCAAACGCAGATACGCAGTATTTT. Its protein product is CASTPANADTQYF.

The CDR3 loop is CASSLPSYEQYV. DNA for the CDR3: TGTGCCAGCAGCCTTCCTTCTTACGAGCAGTACGTC. The chain links TRBV19 to TRBJ2-7; D gene uncertain. V lost 9 bases and J lost 4, with 13 bases in between. CDR3 length: 12 residues. CDR1 is LNHDA, CDR2 SQIVND, per germline (reference sequence).

This clonotype was detected a few times. The chain combines TRBV6-2 or TRBV6-3 with TRBJ1-5; 8 bases agree with TRBD1. The germline CDR1 and CDR2 sequences are MNHEY and SVGEGT. V shed 5 bases and J 3 bases; nucleotides not matched to a gene: 12. This CDR3 is 17 amino acids long. CDR3 protein: CASSDQGARVNNQPQHF. The CDR3 nucleotides are TGTGCCAGCAGTGATCAGGGGGCGCGGGTTAACAATCAGCCCCAGCATTTT.

The rearrangement uses TRBV6-2 or TRBV6-3 and TRBJ2-7; 13 positions match TRBD2. Germline CDR1 is MNHEY and CDR2 is SVGEGT. The J segment lost 3 bases and the V segment lost 5 bases, leaving 4 bases of the junction unmatched. CDR3 length: 15 residues. This CDR3 is CASSKTSGGYYEQYV. CDR3 DNA: TGTGCCAGCAGTAAGACTAGCGGGGGGTACTACGAGCAGTACGTC.